These 8 T cell receptor beta chains were sequenced from one sample in a study of blood T cells in healthy people across ages. A sample-barcoded 5' primer and a J-beta primer mix were used in a second PCR of roughly 7 to 11 cycles. TCRdb itself ran the 5' RACE reads through MiXCR, one entry per CDR3 protein. The data show about 1,400,000 distinct CDR3 sequences, approximately 60% seen once. The material sequenced was blood. The receptors were gathered from a man between 18 and 35 years old in good health.

This clonotype has only a few counts. The V and J genes are TRBV7-8 and TRBJ2-1; no definite D call. Per the germline V gene, CDR1 is SGHVS and CDR2 is FQNEAQ. The CDR3 runs 14 residues. Between the trimmed V and J ends, which lost 1 base and 6 bases, there was a span of 10 bases. CDR3 loop: CASSLGTVLNEQFF. DNA for the CDR3: TGTGCCAGCAGCTTAGGTACAGTCCTCAATGAGCAGTTCTTC.

This clonotype came up a few times. J is TRBJ2-4 and V is TRBV5-1; D is ambiguous. Trimming took 4 bases from V and 1 from J, leaving 12 bases between them. The CDR3 is 15 amino acids. CDR1 is SGHRS and CDR2 is YFSETQ in the germline V gene. This chain's CDR3 is CASSPRLEAKNIQYF. CDR3 sequence (DNA): TGCGCCAGCAGCCCCCGTCTAGAGGCCAAAAACATTCAGTACTTC.

The chain combines TRBV6-5 with TRBJ1-2, with D unclear. V was trimmed by 6 bases and J by 6 bases, leaving 23 bases between them. Germline V CDR1 and CDR2: MNHEY, SVGAGI. The CDR3 extends over 16 amino acids. CDR3 sequence: CASSRLDGWVVNGYTF. The CDR3 bases are TGTGCCAGCAGCCGTCTGGATGGCTGGGTTGTCAATGGCTACACCTTC.

The chain combines TRBV12-3 or TRBV12-4 with TRBJ1-1; D ambiguous. The CDR3 totals 13 residues. V was pared by 5 bases and J by 0 bases, with 7 bases between. The CDR3 protein is CASSKRLNTEAFF. The CDR3 DNA reads as TGTGCCAGCAGTAAAAGGCTGAACACTGAAGCTTTCTTT.

The J gene is TRBJ2-1, the V gene TRBV7-2, with a possible D match to TRBD1 (6 bases). V gave up 5 bases and J gave up 8 bases, with 16 bases separating them. Germline loops: CDR1 SGHTA, CDR2 FQGNSA. This CDR3 has 14 residues. The CDR3 DNA is TGTGCCAGCAGCCAGGGGCTGCACCGGGATGAGCAGTTCTTC. This sequence encodes CASSQGLHRDEQFF.

This chain joins TRBV12-3 or TRBV12-4 and TRBJ2-6; no reliable D call. This CDR3 has 17 amino acids. With 5 bases removed from V and 0 bases from J, the gap between germline ends came to 14 bases. The DNA for the CDR3 is TGTGCCAGCAGTCTAAGGACGGAGAGCTCTGGGGCCAACGTCCTGACTTTC. Protein: CASSLRTESSGANVLTF.

Here the CDR3 DNA reads TGCGCCAGCAGTGAGTCGCAGGGGATCTCCAATGAGCAGTTCTTC. Protein sequence: CASSESQGISNEQFF. V and J are TRBV10-1 and TRBJ2-1; D is perhaps TRBD1 (6 bases). The germline CDR1 and CDR2 sequences are WNHNN and SYGVQD (reference sequence). The CDR3 has 15 residues. Trimming pared 0 bases from V and 6 bases from J, leaving 12 bases between.

This sequence joins TRBV4-3 and TRBJ2-4; unclear D gene. Near its end, the DNA agrees better with TRBJ2-7, so the J call may be wrong. The germline V gene encodes CDR1 LGHNA and CDR2 YSLEER. The CDR3 is 16 residues long. CDR3 region: CASSHRYGSSSYEQYF. As DNA, the CDR3 is TGCGCCAGCAGCCATCGTTATGGCAGTTCGTCCTACGAGCAGTACTTC.